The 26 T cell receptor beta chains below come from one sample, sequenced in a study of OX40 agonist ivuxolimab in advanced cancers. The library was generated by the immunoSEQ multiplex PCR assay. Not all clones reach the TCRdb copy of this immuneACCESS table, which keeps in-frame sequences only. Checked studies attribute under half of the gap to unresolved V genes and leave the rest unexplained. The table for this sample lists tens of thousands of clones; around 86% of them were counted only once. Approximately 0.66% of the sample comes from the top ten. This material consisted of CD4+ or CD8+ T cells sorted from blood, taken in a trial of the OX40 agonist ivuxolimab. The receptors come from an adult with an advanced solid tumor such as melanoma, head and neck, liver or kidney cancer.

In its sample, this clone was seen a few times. The CDR3 DNA follows: TGCGCCAGCAGCTCGGGACTAGCGGGAGGCGGTGAGCAGTTCTTC. It translates to CASSSGLAGGGEQFF. The rearrangement uses TRBV5-1 and TRBJ2-1; 15 bases are a match to TRBD2. Trimming cost V 3 bases and J 9 bases; bases outside gene matches: 4. Germline V gene lookup returns CDR1 SGHRS and CDR2 YFSETQ. CDR3 length: 15 amino acids.

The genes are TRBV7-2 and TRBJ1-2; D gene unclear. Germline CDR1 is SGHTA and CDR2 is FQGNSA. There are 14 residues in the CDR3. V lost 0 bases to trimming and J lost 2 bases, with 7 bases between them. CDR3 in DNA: TGTGCCAGCAGCTTAGCTACCTTAAACTATGGCTACACCTTC. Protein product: CASSLATLNYGYTF.

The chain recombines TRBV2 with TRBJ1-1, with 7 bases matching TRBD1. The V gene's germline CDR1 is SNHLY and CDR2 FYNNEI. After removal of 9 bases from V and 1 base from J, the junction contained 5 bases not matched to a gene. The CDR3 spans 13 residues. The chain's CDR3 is CASRTGPNTEAFF. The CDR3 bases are TGTGCCAGTCGGACAGGCCCGAACACTGAAGCTTTCTTT.

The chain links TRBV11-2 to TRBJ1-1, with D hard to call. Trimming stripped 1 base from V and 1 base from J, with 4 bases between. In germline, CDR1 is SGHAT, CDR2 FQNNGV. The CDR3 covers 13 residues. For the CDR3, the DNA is TGTGCCAGCAGCTTAGTGTCGAACACTGAAGCTTTCTTT. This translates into CASSLVSNTEAFF.

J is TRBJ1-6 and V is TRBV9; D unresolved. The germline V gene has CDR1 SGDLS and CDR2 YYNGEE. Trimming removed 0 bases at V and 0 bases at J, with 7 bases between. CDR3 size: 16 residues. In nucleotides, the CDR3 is TGTGCCAGCAGCGTAGTCCCACTCTCCTATAATTCACCCCTCCACTTT. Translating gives CASSVVPLSYNSPLHF.

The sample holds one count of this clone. CDR3 coding DNA: TGCAGTGCTATTCCCGATTATGGCTACACCTTC. This encodes CSAIPDYGYTF. This chain links TRBV20-1 with TRBJ1-2, with unresolved D. Germline V CDR1 and CDR2: DFQATT, SNEGSKA (reference sequence). V was cut by 4 bases and J by 5 bases, with 8 bases left in between. This CDR3 has 11 amino acids.

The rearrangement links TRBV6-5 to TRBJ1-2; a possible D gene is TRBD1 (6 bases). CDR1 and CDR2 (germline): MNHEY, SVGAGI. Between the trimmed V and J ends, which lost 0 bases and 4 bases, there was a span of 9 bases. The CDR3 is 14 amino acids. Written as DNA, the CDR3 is TGTGCCAGCAGTTACTCGAACAGGGTCTATGGCTACACCTTC. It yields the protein CASSYSNRVYGYTF.

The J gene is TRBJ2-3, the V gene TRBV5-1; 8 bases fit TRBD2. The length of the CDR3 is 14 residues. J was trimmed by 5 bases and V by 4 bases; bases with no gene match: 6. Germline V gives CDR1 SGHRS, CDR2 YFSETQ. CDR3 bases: TGCGCCAGCAGCAGATCGGGAGGGGGAGATACGCAGTATTTT. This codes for CASSRSGGGDTQYF.

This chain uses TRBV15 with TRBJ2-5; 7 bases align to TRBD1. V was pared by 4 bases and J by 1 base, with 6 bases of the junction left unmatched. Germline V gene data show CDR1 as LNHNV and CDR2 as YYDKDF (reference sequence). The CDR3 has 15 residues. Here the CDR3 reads CATSTRQGLQETQYF. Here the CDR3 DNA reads TGTGCCACCAGCACCAGACAGGGCCTCCAAGAGACCCAGTACTTC.

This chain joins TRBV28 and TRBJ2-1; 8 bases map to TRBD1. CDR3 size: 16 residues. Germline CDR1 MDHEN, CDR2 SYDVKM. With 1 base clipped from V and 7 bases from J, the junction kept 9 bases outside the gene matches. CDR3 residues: CASSLFGAGGRNEQFF. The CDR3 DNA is TGTGCCAGCAGTTTATTTGGGGCAGGGGGCCGAAATGAGCAGTTCTTC.

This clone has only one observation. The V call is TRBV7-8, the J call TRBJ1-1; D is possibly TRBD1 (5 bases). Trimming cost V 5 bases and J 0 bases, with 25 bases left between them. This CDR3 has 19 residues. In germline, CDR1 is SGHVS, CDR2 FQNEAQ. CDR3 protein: CASSPLGSAQGELNTEAFF. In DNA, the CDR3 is TGTGCCAGCAGCCCCCTGGGGTCAGCTCAAGGGGAGTTGAACACTGAAGCTTTCTTT.

The CDR3 sequence is CASSSSLAGSYEQYF. In DNA, the CDR3 is TGTGCCAGCAGTTCCTCACTAGCGGGGTCCTACGAGCAGTACTTC. The chain links TRBV6-5 to TRBJ2-5, with 10 bases lining up with TRBD2. The last part of the DNA fits TRBJ2-7 better; the J call may be wrong. Germline V gene lookup returns CDR1 MNHEY and CDR2 SVGAGI. This CDR3 region has 15 residues.

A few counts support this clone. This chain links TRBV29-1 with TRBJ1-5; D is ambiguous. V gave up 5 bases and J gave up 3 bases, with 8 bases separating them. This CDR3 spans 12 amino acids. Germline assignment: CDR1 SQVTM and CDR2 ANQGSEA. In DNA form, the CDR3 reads TGCAGCGTTACGGGAATCAATCAGCCCCAGCATTTT. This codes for CSVTGINQPQHF.

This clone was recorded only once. CDR3 sequence reads: CASSEEGVSVGNYGYTF. In DNA, the CDR3 is TGTGCCAGCAGTGAAGAGGGAGTCTCGGTTGGGAACTATGGCTACACCTTC. The chain has TRBV6-1 and TRBJ1-2; D not resolved. V lost 1 base and J lost 2, with 17 bases in between. CDR1 is MNHNS, CDR2 SASEGT, per germline. The CDR3 contains 17 residues.

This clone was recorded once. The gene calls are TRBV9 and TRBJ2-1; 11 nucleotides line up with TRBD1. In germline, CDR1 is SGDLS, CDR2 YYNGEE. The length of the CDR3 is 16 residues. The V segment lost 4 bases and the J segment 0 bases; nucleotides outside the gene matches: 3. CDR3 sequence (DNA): TGTGCCAGCAGCCCCGGGACAGGGGGCTCCTACAATGAGCAGTTCTTC. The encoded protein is CASSPGTGGSYNEQFF.

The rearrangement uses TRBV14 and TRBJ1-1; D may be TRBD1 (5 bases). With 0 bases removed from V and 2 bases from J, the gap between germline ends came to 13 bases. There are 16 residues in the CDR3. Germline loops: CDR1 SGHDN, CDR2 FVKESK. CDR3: CASSQDLGAGNTEAFF. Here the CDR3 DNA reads TGTGCCAGCAGCCAAGATCTTGGGGCAGGAAACACTGAAGCTTTCTTT.

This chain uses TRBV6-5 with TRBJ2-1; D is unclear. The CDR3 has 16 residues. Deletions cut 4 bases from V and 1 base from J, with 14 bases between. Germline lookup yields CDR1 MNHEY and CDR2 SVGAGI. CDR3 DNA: TGTGCCAGCAGTTCAACCGACCGTGGGTCCTACAATGAGCAGTTCTTC. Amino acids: CASSSTDRGSYNEQFF.

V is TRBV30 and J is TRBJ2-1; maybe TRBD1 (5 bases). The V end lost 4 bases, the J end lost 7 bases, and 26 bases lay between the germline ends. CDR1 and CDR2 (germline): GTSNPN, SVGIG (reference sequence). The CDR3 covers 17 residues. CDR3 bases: TGTGCCTGGACCCGTAGGGTTCCTGCAGGGCGGCAGAATGAGCAGTTCTTC. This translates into CAWTRRVPAGRQNEQFF.

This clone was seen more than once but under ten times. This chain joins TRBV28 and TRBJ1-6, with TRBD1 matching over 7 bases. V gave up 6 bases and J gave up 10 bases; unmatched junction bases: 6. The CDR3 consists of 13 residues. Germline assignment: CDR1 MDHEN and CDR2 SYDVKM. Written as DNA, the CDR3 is TGTGCCAGCAGGTGGGACAGCAACTCACCCCTCCACTTT. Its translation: CASRWDSNSPLHF.

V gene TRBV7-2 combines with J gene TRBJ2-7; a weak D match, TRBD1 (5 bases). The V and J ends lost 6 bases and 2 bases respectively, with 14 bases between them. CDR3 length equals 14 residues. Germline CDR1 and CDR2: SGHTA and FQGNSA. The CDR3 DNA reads TGTGCCAGCAGACACGACAGACAAGCCTACGAGCAGTACTTC. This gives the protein CASRHDRQAYEQYF.

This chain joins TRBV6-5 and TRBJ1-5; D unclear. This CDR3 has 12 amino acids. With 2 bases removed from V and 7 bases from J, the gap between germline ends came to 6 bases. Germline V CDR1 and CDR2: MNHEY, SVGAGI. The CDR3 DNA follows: TGTGCCAGCAGTTACCCCGGGCAGCCCCAGCATTTT. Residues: CASSYPGQPQHF.

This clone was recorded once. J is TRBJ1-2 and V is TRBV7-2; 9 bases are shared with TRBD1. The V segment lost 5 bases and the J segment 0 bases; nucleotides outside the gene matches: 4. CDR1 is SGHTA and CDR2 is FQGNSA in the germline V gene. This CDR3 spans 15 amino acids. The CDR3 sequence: CASSAGQGPNYGYTF. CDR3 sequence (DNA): TGTGCCAGCAGCGCGGGACAGGGACCTAACTATGGCTACACCTTC.

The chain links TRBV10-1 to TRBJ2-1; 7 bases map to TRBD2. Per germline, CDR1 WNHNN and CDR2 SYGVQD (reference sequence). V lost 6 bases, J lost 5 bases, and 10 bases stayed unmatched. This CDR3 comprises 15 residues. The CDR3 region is CASRPSGNGNNEQFF. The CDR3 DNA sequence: TGCGCCAGCAGACCGAGCGGGAATGGAAACAATGAGCAGTTCTTC.

CDR3 protein: CASSLSIWSHEQFF. In nucleotides, the CDR3 is TGTGCCAGCAGCTTGAGTATCTGGTCCCATGAGCAGTTCTTC. V is TRBV5-6 and J is TRBJ2-1; no clear D. The CDR3 sequence is 14 residues long. Germline-derived CDR1 and CDR2 are SGHDT and YYEEEE. V lost 1 base and J 8 bases, leaving 13 bases between the germline ends.

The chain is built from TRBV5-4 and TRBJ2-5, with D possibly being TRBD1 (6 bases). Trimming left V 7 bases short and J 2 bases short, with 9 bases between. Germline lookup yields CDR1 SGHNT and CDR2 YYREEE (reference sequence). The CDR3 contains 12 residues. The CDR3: CASGTKQETQYF. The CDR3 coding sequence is TGTGCCAGCGGGACAAAGCAAGAGACCCAGTACTTC.

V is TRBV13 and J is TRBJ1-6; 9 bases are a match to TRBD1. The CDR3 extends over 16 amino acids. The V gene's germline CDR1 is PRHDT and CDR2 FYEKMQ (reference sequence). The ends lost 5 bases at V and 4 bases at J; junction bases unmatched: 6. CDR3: CASSPTGGRYNSPLHF. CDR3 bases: TGTGCCAGCAGCCCAACAGGGGGCAGGTATAATTCACCCCTCCACTTT.